This T cell receptor beta chain came from a study of OX40 agonist ivuxolimab in advanced cancers. The wider study: Two patients with cutaneous melanoma and one with hepatocellular carcinoma, three in total, showed partial responses.

The method was immunoSEQ multiplex PCR; TCRdb's version includes in-frame clones alone and lacks a portion of them. This table has tens of thousands of clones, roughly 92% appearing once. The CDR3 runs to 13 residues. The ends were cut back, 2 bases at V and 6 bases at J, with 10 bases in the middle. Germline V gene sequence: CDR1 SGDLS, CDR2 YYNGEE. As concerns this clone: Its antigen remains unknown.

The study, taken as a whole, reports: Compared with others, partial responders at 0.1-3.0 mg/kg displayed clonal expansion among the lowest. On average, CD8+ T cells showed a greater number of expanded clones than CD4+.

The material was CD4+ or CD8+ T cells sorted from blood, obtained in a trial of the OX40 agonist ivuxolimab. V is TRBV9 and J is TRBJ2-3, with D perhaps matching TRBD2 (6 bases). The TCR sequence derives from an adult with an advanced solid tumor such as melanoma, head and neck, liver or kidney cancer. The CDR3 sequence is CASSVGGKDTQYF. In DNA, the CDR3 is TGTGCCAGCAGCGTCGGAGGGAAGGATACGCAGTATTTT.